This T cell receptor beta chain is drawn from a study of blood T cell repertoires in COVID-19. On the study more broadly: The study drew acute and convalescent COVID-19 samples from the United States, Italy and Spain. Sample material is recorded as cDNA or gDNA derived from T cells, B-cell-depleted T cells, or PBMCs.

Germline CDR1 is SGHNT and CDR2 is YYREEE (reference sequence). The CDR3 length is 15 residues. V shed 5 bases, J shed 8 bases, and the junction held 12 bases outside the gene matches. Clones were read by immunoSEQ multiplex PCR, and TCRdb kept only the in-frame ones, dropping some. The sample contains about 70,000 clones, under 90% of which appear only once. The chain is built from TRBV5-4 and TRBJ1-4; the match to TRBD1 covers 7 bases. Sample: peripheral blood. This TCR derives from a man between 65 and 85 years old who had recovered from COVID-19. The CDR3 here is CASRDRGTVDEKLFF. CDR3 bases: TGTGCCAGCAGGGACCGTGGGACAGTGGACGAAAAACTGTTTTTT.